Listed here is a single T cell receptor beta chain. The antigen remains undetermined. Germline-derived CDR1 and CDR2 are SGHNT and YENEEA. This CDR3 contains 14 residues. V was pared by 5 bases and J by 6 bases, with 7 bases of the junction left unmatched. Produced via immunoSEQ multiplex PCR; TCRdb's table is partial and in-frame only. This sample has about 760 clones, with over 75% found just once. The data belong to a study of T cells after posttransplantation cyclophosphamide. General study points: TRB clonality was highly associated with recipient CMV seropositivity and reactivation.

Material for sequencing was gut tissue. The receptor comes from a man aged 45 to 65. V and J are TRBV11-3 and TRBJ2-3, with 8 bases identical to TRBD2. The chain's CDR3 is CASSDRSGGDTQYF. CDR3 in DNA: TGTGCCAGCAGCGATCGAAGCGGGGGTGATACGCAGTATTTT.